The 7 T cell receptor beta chains below were found in one sample sequenced in a study of blood T cell repertoires in COVID-19. The data were produced by immunoSEQ multiplex PCR, yet TCRdb's version contains in-frame clones alone and is incomplete. The sample includes a few hundred thousand clones, 75% to 85% of them seen just once. Sequences were obtained from peripheral blood. The receptors come from a woman in her 40s who had recovered from COVID-19.

The V and J genes are TRBV30 and TRBJ1-2; 9 nucleotides agree with TRBD1. The CDR3 has 13 residues. In germline, CDR1 is GTSNPN, CDR2 SVGIG (reference sequence). With 0 bases clipped from V and 8 bases from J, the junction kept 4 bases outside the gene matches. The CDR3 loop is CAWSVGTGLGYTF. CDR3 bases: TGTGCCTGGAGTGTAGGGACAGGGTTAGGCTACACCTTC.

V is TRBV14 and J is TRBJ2-2; 7 bases align to TRBD2. CDR1 is SGHDN, CDR2 FVKESK, per germline. This CDR3 is 15 amino acids long. Germline trimming cut 5 bases from V and 6 bases from J; bases unmatched to any gene: 9. CDR3: CASSWTRTWSGELFF. The DNA of the CDR3 is TGTGCCAGCAGCTGGACTAGGACCTGGTCCGGGGAGCTGTTTTTT. Full variable domain (remainder filled in from reference TRBV14 and TRBJ2-2): EAGVTQFPSHSVIEKGQTVTLRCDPISGHDNLYWYRRVMGKEIKFLLHFVKESKQDESGMPNNRFLAERTGGTYSTLKVQPAELEDSGVYFCASSWTRTWSGELFFGEGSRLTVL.

A single count supports this clone. The V and J genes are TRBV29-1 and TRBJ1-2, with D possibly TRBD1 on 5 matching bases. Looked up from germline, CDR1 is SQVTM and CDR2 is ANQGSEA. V was pared by 2 bases and J by 2 bases, with 12 bases between. This CDR3 comprises 14 residues. Here the CDR3 DNA reads TGCAGCGTTGAAAGGGGACTGTTAAACTATGGCTACACCTTC. Its translation: CSVERGLLNYGYTF.

The J gene is TRBJ1-2, the V gene TRBV5-1; D gene ambiguous. CDR1 is SGHRS, CDR2 YFSETQ, per germline. The CDR3 has 13 residues. Trimming stripped 6 bases from V and 3 bases from J, with 12 bases between. The CDR3: CASTLDGDYGYTF. DNA for the CDR3: TGCGCCAGCACCCTAGACGGAGACTATGGCTACACCTTC.

This clone was found once. This sequence joins TRBV5-4 and TRBJ1-1; D is unresolved. The V gene's germline CDR1 is SGHNT and CDR2 YYREEE (reference sequence). The ends were cut back, 4 bases at V and 1 base at J, with 11 bases in the middle. The CDR3 is 14 residues long. CDR3 in DNA: TGTGCCAGCAGCCACTCTCCAGGGAACACTGAAGCTTTCTTT. The encoded protein is CASSHSPGNTEAFF.

This clone was detected once. The gene calls are TRBV3-1 (or the pseudogene TRBV3-2) and TRBJ2-5, with a tentative D call TRBD1 (6 bases). V lost 3 bases to trimming and J lost 4 bases, with 12 bases between them. There are 14 residues in the CDR3. Germline CDR1 LGHDT, CDR2 YNNKEL (reference sequence). CDR3 bases: TGTGCCAGCAGCCAGGAGACAGGAGGAGAGACCCAGTACTTC. It specifies CASSQETGGETQYF.

The rearrangement uses TRBV5-1 and TRBJ2-3; D is unresolved. The CDR3 has 15 residues. CDR1 and CDR2 from the germline V gene are SGHRS and YFSETQ. Trimming took 1 base from V and 4 from J, leaving 13 bases between them. CDR3 sequence (DNA): TGCGCCAGCAGCTTGAGGTCAGACAAGGCAGATACGCAGTATTTT. Residues: CASSLRSDKADTQYF.